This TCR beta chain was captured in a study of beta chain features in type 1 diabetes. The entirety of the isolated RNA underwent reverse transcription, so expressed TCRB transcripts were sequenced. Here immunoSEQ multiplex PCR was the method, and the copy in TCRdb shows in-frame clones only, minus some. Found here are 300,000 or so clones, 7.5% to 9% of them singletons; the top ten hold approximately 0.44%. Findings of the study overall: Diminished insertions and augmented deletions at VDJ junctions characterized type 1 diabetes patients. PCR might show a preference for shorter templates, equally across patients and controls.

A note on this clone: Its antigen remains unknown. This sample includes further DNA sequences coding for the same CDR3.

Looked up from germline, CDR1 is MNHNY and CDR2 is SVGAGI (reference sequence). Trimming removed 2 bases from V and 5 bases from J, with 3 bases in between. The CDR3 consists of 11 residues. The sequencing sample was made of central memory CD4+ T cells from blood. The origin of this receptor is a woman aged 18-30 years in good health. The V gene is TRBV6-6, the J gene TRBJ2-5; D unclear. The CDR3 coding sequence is TGTGCCAGCAGTTACAGGGAGACCCAGTACTTC. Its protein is CASSYRETQYF.